This T cell receptor (beta chain) was profiled in a study of blood T cell repertoires in COVID-19. Study-level background: Researchers got acute and convalescent COVID-19 samples from the United States, Italy and Spain.

In the original analysis: Reference gene primers were amplified, and this amplification served to estimate nucleated cell counts. Sequencing was performed with immunoSEQ multiplex PCR; in TCRdb, only in-frame clones are kept and a portion is missing. That table furnishes V, J and clone size, whereas the DNA furnished D and trimming. The sample carries about 280,000 clones, about 85% recorded once. This clone came up once. The CDR3 runs to 15 residues. CDR1 MNHNY and CDR2 SVGAGI come from the germline V gene (reference sequence). The V end was cut by 7 bases, the J end by 4 bases, with 17 bases between.

Sequencing used peripheral blood. The chain employs TRBV6-6 and TRBJ2-1, with D perhaps TRBD2 (5 bases). The source of this sequence is a human donor in a cohort sampled during active COVID-19. CDR3 residues: CASNLRPRGYNEQFF. DNA of the CDR3: TGTGCCAGCAACCTCCGCCCCCGAGGGTACAATGAGCAGTTCTTC.